This is a list of T cell receptor beta chains from one sample in a study of Graves' ophthalmopathy and Graves' hyperthyroidism. MiXCR was run by TCRdb on the multiplex PCR reads, yielding one entry per CDR3 protein. The table lists a few hundred thousand distinct CDR3 sequences, about 18% of them singletons. Sequenced input: peripheral blood. Receptors were obtained from an adult woman with stable Graves' hyperthyroidism. The CDR3 runs from the conserved cysteine through the conserved F or W.

>TRBJ1-2|TRBV7-3
CASSPGVGGYTF
>TRBJ2-7|TRBV6-1
CASSGTGGELGEQYF
>TRBJ2-5|TRBV4-2
CASSQSSGNLGETQYF
>TRBJ2-2|TRBV11-2
CASSPGLGVRYTGELFF
>TRBJ1-2|TRBV4-3
CASSHDRRENYGYTF
>TRBJ2-7|TRBV6-1
CASSEFKRDGDEQYF
>TRBJ1-1|TRBV20-1
CSARDSRTDPNTEAFF
>TRBJ1-1|TRBV20-1
CSARQGSLNTEAFF
>TRBJ2-5|TRBV6-2/TRBV6-3
CASRRAESKETQYF
>TRBJ2-7|TRBV12-5
CASGLETGPYEQYF
>TRBJ1-1|TRBV7-9
CASSLPAGLSTEAFF
>TRBJ1-2|TRBV29-1
CSVQDRANYGYTF
>TRBJ1-5|TRBV6-1
CASRPTNRGVNQPQHF
>TRBJ2-7|TRBV12-3/TRBV12-4
CASSFWGRLSLAGSEQYF
>TRBJ2-7|TRBV7-2
CASSLASRGASYEQYF
>TRBJ1-5|TRBV6-2/TRBV6-3
CASSYLTDRDNQPQHF
>TRBJ1-5|TRBV7-8
CASSEGQGGVQPQHF
>TRBJ2-7|TRBV30
CAWSGGGQGFFLYEQYF
>TRBJ2-5|TRBV2
CASRLGVKQETQYF
>TRBJ2-7|TRBV29-1
CSVRYSGDRVHEQYF
>TRBJ2-3|TRBV6-1
CAARPLGFTDTQYF
>TRBJ2-2|TRBV24-1
CATSEDSSNTGELFF